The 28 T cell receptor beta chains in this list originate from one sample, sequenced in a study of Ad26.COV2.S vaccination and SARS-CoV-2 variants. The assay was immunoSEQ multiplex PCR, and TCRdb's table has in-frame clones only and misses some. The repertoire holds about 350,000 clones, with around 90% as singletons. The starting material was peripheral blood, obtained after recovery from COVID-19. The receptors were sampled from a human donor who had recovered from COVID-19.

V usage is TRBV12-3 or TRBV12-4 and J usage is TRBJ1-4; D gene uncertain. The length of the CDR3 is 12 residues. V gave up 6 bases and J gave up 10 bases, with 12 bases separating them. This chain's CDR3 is CASRTREVKLFF. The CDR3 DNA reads TGTGCCAGCAGGACCCGAGAAGTAAAACTGTTTTTT.

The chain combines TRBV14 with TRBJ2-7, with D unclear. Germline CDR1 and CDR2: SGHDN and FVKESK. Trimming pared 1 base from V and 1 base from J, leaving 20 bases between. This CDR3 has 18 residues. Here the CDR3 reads CASSQGLPFMVRSYEQYF. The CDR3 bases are TGTGCCAGCAGCCAAGGGCTTCCGTTCATGGTACGTTCCTACGAGCAGTACTTC. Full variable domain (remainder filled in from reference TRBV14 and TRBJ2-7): EAGVTQFPSHSVIEKGQTVTLRCDPISGHDNLYWYRRVMGKEIKFLLHFVKESKQDESGMPNNRFLAERTGGTYSTLKVQPAELEDSGVYFCASSQGLPFMVRSYEQYFGPGTRLTVT.

The CDR3 sequence is CASSFRRSYEQYF. In DNA, the CDR3 is TGTGCCAGCAGTTTTCGCAGGTCCTACGAGCAGTACTTC. The rearrangement joins TRBV12-3 or TRBV12-4 to TRBJ2-7; unclear D gene. The CDR3 loop spans 13 amino acids. V gave up 3 bases and J gave up 1 base, with 7 bases separating them.

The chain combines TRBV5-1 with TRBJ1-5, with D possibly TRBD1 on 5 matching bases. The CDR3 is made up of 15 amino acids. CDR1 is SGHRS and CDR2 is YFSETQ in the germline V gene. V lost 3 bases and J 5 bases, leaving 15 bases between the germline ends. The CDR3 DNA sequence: TGCGCCAGCAGCTGGGGAGGGAGGGGTGATCAGCCCCAGCATTTT. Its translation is CASSWGGRGDQPQHF.

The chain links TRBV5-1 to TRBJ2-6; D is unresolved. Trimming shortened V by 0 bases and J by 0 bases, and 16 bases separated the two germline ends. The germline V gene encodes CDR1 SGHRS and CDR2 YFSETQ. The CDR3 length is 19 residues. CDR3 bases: TGCGCCAGCAGCTTGGTGTTGGGTCCCACCTACTCTGGGGCCAACGTCCTGACTTTC. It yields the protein CASSLVLGPTYSGANVLTF.

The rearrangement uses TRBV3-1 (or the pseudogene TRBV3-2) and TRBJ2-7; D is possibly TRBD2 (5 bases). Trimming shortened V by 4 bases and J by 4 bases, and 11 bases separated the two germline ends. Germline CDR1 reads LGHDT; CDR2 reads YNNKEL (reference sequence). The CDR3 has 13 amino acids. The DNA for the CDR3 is TGTGCCAGCAGCCCCCGGGGTCTATACGAGCAGTACTTC. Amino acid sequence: CASSPRGLYEQYF.

The CDR3 DNA reads as TGTGCCAGCACCCTCCCGGGGGGGACAGGGGGTCTGGGGAATCAGCCCCAGCATTTT. As protein: CASTLPGGTGGLGNQPQHF. This chain joins TRBV21-1 and TRBJ1-5; the table's D call TRBD1 went unverified against the DNA. TRBV21-1 is shown as a pseudogene. CDR3 size: 19 residues.

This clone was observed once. CDR3 DNA sequence: TGTGCCAGCAGCCAAGATGTACAGGGTTTGGTTGGCTACACCTTC. Amino acid sequence: CASSQDVQGLVGYTF. The V call is TRBV3-1 (or the pseudogene TRBV3-2), the J call TRBJ1-2, with D maybe TRBD1 (6 bases). Germline CDR1 reads LGHDT; CDR2 reads YNNKEL (reference sequence). CDR3 length: 15 amino acids. V was cut by 0 bases and J by 7 bases, with 15 bases left in between.

In DNA, the CDR3 is TGTGCCAGCAGCCTGTCGTCTAACTATGGCTACACCTTC. It yields the protein CASSLSSNYGYTF. The chain employs TRBV7-9 and TRBJ1-2, with no clear D. V was cut by 5 bases and J by 0 bases, with 7 bases left in between. CDR1 and CDR2 from the germline V gene are SEHNR and FQNEAQ (reference sequence). The length of the CDR3 is 13 residues.

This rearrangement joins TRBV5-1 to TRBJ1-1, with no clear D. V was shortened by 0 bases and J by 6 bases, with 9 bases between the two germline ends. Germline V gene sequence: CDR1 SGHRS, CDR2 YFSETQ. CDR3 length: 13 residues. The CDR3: CASSLGKDAEAFF. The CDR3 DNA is TGCGCCAGCAGCTTGGGCAAGGACGCTGAAGCTTTCTTT.

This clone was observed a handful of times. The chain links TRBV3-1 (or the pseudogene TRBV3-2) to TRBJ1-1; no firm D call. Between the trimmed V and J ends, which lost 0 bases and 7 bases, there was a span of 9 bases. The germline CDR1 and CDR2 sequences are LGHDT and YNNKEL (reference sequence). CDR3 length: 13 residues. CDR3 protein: CASSQDPGSEAFF. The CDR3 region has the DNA TGTGCCAGCAGCCAAGATCCAGGAAGTGAAGCTTTCTTT.

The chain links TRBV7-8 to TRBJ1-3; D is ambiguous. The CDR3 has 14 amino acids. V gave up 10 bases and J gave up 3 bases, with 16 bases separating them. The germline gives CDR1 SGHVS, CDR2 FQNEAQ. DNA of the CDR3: TGTGCCACCAAGAGGACGGTCGGTGGAAACACCATATATTTT. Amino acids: CATKRTVGGNTIYF.

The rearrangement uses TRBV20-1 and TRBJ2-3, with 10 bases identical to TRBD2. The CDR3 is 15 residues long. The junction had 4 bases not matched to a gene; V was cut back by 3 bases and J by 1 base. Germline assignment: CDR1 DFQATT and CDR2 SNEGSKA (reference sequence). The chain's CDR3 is CSASWSGGGTDTQYF. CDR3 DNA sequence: TGCAGTGCTAGTTGGAGCGGGGGGGGCACAGATACGCAGTATTTT.

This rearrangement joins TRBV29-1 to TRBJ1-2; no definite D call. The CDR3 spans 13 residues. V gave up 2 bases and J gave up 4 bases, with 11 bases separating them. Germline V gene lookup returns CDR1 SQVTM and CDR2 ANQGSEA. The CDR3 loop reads CSVEPSGSYGYTF. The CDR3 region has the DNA TGCAGCGTTGAACCGTCCGGAAGCTATGGCTACACCTTC.

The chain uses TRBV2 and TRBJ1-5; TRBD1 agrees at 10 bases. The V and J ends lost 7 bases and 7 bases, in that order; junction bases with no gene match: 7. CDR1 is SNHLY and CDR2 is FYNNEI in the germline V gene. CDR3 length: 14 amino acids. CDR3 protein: CASIGQGVGQPQHF. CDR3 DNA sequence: TGTGCCAGCATCGGACAGGGGGTAGGGCAGCCCCAGCATTTT.

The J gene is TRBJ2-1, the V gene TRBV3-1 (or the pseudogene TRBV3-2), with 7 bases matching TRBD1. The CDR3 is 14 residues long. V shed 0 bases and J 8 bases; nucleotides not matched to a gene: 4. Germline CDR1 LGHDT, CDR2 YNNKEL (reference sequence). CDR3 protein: CASSQDRGIDEQFF. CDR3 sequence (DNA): TGTGCCAGCAGCCAAGACAGGGGGATCGATGAGCAGTTCTTC.

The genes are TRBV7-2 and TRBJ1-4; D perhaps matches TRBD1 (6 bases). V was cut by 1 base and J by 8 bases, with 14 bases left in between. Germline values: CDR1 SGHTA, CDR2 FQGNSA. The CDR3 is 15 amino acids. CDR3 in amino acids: CASSLVTGRGEKLFF. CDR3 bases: TGTGCCAGCAGCTTAGTGACAGGAAGAGGCGAAAAACTGTTTTTT.

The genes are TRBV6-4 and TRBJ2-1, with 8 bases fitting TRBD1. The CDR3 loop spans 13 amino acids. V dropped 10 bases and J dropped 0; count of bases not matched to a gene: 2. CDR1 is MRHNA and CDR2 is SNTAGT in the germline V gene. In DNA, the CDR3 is TGTGCCACAGGACAGGGCTCCTACAATGAGCAGTTCTTC. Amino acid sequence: CATGQGSYNEQFF.

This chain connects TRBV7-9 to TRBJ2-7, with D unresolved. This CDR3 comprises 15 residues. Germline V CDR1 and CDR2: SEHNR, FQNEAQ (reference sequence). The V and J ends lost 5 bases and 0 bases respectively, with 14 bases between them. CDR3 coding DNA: TGTGCCAGCAGCCGAGGCAGGATTAACTCCTACGAGCAGTACTTC. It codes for CASSRGRINSYEQYF.

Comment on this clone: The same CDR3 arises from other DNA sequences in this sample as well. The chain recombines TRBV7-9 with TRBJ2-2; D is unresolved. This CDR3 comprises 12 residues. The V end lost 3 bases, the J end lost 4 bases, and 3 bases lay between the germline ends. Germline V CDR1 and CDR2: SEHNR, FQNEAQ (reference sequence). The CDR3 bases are TGTGCCAGCAGCTTTGGCACCGGGGAGCTGTTTTTT. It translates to CASSFGTGELFF.

The CDR3 bases are TGTGCCAGCAGGCGGACAGGGGCTAACTATGGCTACACCTTC. As protein: CASRRTGANYGYTF. The chain is built from TRBV3-1 (or the pseudogene TRBV3-2) and TRBJ1-2; 9 bases align to TRBD1. The CDR3 sequence is 14 residues long. Per the germline V gene, CDR1 is LGHDT and CDR2 is YNNKEL (reference sequence). After removal of 6 bases from V and 0 bases from J, the junction contained 2 bases not matched to a gene.

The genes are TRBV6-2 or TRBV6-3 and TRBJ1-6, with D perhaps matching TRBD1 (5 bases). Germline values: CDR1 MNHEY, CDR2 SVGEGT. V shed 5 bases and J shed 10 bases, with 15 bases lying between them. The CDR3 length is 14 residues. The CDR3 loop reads CASSRDFAKSPLHF. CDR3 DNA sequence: TGTGCCAGCAGTAGGGACTTCGCCAAATCACCCCTCCACTTT.

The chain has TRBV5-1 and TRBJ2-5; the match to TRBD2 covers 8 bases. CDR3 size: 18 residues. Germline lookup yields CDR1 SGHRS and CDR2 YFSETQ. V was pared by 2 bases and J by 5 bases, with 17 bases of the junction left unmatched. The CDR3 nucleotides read TGCGCCAGCAGCTTCCGATTATCTACTCGCGGGGGGTGGGAGACCCAGTACTTC. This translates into CASSFRLSTRGGWETQYF. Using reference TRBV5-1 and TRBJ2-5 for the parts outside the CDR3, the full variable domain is KAGVTQTPRYLIKTRGQQVTLSCSPISGHRSVSWYQQTPGQGLQFLFEYFSETQRNKGNFPGRFSGRQFSNSRSEMNVSTLELGDSALYLCASSFRLSTRGGWETQYFGPGTRLLVL.

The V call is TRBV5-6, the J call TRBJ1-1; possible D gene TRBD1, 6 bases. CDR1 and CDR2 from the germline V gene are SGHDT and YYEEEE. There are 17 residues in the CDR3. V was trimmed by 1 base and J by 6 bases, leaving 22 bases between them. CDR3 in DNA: TGTGCCAGCAGCTTGCCCAACCTCCCGGGGGCTAGGCCTGAAGCTTTCTTT. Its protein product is CASSLPNLPGARPEAFF.

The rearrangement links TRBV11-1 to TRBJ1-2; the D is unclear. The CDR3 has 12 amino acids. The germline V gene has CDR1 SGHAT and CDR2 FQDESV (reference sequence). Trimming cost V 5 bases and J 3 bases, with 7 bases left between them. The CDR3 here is CASSTPHYGYTF. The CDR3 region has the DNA TGTGCCAGCAGCACACCGCACTATGGCTACACCTTC. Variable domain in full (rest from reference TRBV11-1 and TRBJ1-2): EAEVAQSPRYKITEKSQAVAFWCDPISGHATLYWYRQILGQGPELLVQFQDESVVDDSQLPKDRFSAERLKGVDSTLKIQPAELGDSAMYLCASSTPHYGYTFGSGTRLTVV.

Here the CDR3 reads CASSFPQDYGYTF. CDR3 DNA: TGTGCCAGCAGCTTTCCGCAGGACTATGGCTACACCTTC. J is TRBJ1-2 and V is TRBV7-9, with D hard to call. From germline, CDR1 is SEHNR and CDR2 FQNEAQ (reference sequence). V gave up 3 bases and J gave up 3 bases, with 8 bases separating them. CDR3 length: 13 residues. The entire variable domain, with the rest obtained from reference TRBV7-9 and TRBJ1-2, is as follows: DTGVSQNPRHKITKRGQNVTFRCDPISEHNRLYWYRQTLGQGPEFLTYFQNEAQLEKSRLLSDRFSAERPKGSFSTLEIQRTEQGDSAMYLCASSFPQDYGYTFGSGTRLTVV.

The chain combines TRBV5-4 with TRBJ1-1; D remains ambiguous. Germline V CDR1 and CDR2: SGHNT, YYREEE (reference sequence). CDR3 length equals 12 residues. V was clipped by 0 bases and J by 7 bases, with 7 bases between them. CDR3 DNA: TGTGCCAGCAGCTTGGGGGCAGATGAAGCTTTCTTT. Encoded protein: CASSLGADEAFF.

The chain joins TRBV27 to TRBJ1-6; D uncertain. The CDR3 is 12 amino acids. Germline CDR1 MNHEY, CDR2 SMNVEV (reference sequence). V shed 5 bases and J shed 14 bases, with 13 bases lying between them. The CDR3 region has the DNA TGTGCCAGCAGTCCAACTGCTAATACCCTCCACTTT. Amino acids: CASSPTANTLHF.